This is a list of T cell receptor beta chains from one sample in a study of beta chain features in type 1 diabetes. Profiling relied on immunoSEQ multiplex PCR, and the TCRdb table lists in-frame clones only, not all of them. Of about 150,000 clones in the sample, around 8% were seen once. Sequencing was carried out using central memory CD4+ T cells from blood. Receptors were obtained from a man between 18 and 29 years old in good health. CDR3s include the opening cysteine and the closing phenylalanine or tryptophan.

V gene	J gene	CDR3 protein
TRBV20-1	TRBJ2-3	CSAQYTDTQYF
TRBV7-7	TRBJ2-7	CASSPDQGYEQYF
TRBV28	TRBJ2-1	CASRTLGDSSYNEQFF
TRBV6-6	TRBJ2-3	CASSVGLGSDTQYF
TRBV5-4	TRBJ2-6	CASSPDLETGANVLTF
TRBV5-1	TRBJ1-3	CASGEGGERNTIYF
TRBV11-2	TRBJ1-1	CASSSNRLNTEAFF
TRBV5-6	TRBJ1-2	CASSPVGQTRGYTF
TRBV10-2	TRBJ1-5	CASSEGRRQPQHF
TRBV18	TRBJ2-2	CASSPGTGNTGELFF
TRBV7-2	TRBJ1-5	CASSSGHGNQPQHF
TRBV5-6	TRBJ2-1	CASSLQRASYNEQFF
TRBV2	TRBJ1-4	CASHSQEVKLFF
TRBV6-5	TRBJ2-3	CASSYLDRRAQYF
TRBV6-5	TRBJ2-7	CASSYSRGAVNEQYF
TRBV9	TRBJ1-4	CASSSTKTGVKLFF
TRBV28	TRBJ1-5	CASSYGVSNQPQHF
TRBV29-1	TRBJ1-1	CSGDERMNTEAFF
TRBV5-6	TRBJ2-1	CASSFSGGGFSREQFF
TRBV10-3	TRBJ1-1	CAISLQGEGTEAFF
TRBV4-3	TRBJ1-2	CASTQGYSNYGYTF
TRBV7-2	TRBJ2-7	CASSGGQGITYEQYF
TRBV7-8	TRBJ1-5	CASSFGDSNQPQHF
TRBV11-2	TRBJ2-7	CASSQGASGSSSVSYEQYF
TRBV5-6	TRBJ2-7	CASSSTITYEQYF
TRBV14	TRBJ2-5	CASSQDRVRKPQETQYF
TRBV6-5	TRBJ1-2	CASSYGGGGNYGYTF
TRBV30	TRBJ1-5	CAWSVQPSEASISRPQHF
TRBV9	TRBJ2-5	CASTQGLAGARGQETQYF
TRBV28	TRBJ1-1	CASSSIPSVGYTEAFF
TRBV2	TRBJ2-7	CASSPTGTSGTYEQYF
TRBV25-1	TRBJ2-3	CASSAGGGSDTQYF
TRBV28	TRBJ2-1	CASSPPGTSGRREQFF
TRBV28	TRBJ1-4	CASSLPTGSTNEKLFF
TRBV19	TRBJ1-5	CASSIFRGRSNQPQHF
TRBV27	TRBJ1-1	CASSLRQQGRLEEAFF
TRBV4-3	TRBJ1-2	CASSQDPGREHGYTF
TRBV18	TRBJ2-5	CASSPQVSGGETQYF
TRBV6-1	TRBJ2-1	CASSEQGTGISYNEQFF
TRBV27	TRBJ1-3	CASSLVGHGGTIYF
TRBV7-3	TRBJ2-3	CASSSSGAADTQYF
TRBV5-6	TRBJ2-3	CASSFAGGGSTDTQYF
TRBV10-3	TRBJ1-3	CAHTGNSGNTIYF
TRBV6-6	TRBJ2-2	CASSAPGQEGGELFF
TRBV9	TRBJ2-1	CASGRGNTHNEQFF
TRBV28	TRBJ1-4	CASSPPLDRAVEKLFF
TRBV7-2	TRBJ2-2	CASRPLAGHTGELFF
TRBV11-2	TRBJ2-5	CASSLADRVRETQYF
TRBV6-5	TRBJ1-6	CASSYQISNSPLHF
TRBV19	TRBJ1-4	CASALRTDEKLFF
TRBV15	TRBJ2-6	CATRSGGSGANVLTF
TRBV29-1	TRBJ2-7	CSVETVGDSYEQYF
TRBV4-3	TRBJ2-5	CASSQGTEQETQYF